A single sample gave rise to the 3 T cell receptor beta chains below, sequenced in a study of cytomegalovirus exposure and HLA in healthy donors. A multiplex PCR was run with 60 Vbeta primers and 13 Jbeta primers. Profiling relied on immunoSEQ multiplex PCR, and the TCRdb table lists in-frame clones only, not all of them. The table records about 160,000 clones, more than 70% of them present only once. The sequenced sample was PBMCs. These receptors were taken from a male donor in good health and CMV-seronegative.

This clone occurred once. The chain is built from TRBV30 and TRBJ2-1, with 12 bases identical to TRBD2. Germline CDR1 is GTSNPN and CDR2 is SVGIG (reference sequence). The J segment lost 9 bases and the V segment lost 3 bases, leaving 12 bases of the junction unmatched. The CDR3 totals 16 residues. In nucleotides, the CDR3 is TGTGCCTGGAGCGCGGGACTAGCGGGCAGGGGCAGTGAGCAGTTCTTC. It codes for CAWSAGLAGRGSEQFF.

The chain recombines TRBV10-3 with TRBJ2-1, with D possibly TRBD1 on 6 matching bases. The CDR3 is 12 amino acids. The V and J ends lost 6 bases and 4 bases respectively, with 7 bases between them. Germline CDR1 is ENHRY and CDR2 is SYGVKD. The CDR3 is CAISQGYNEQFF. DNA for the CDR3: TGTGCCATCAGCCAGGGGTACAATGAGCAGTTCTTC.

The chain is built from TRBV2 and TRBJ2-3, with D possibly TRBD2 on 7 matching bases. Germline V gives CDR1 SNHLY, CDR2 FYNNEI. The CDR3 has 15 residues. The germline V and J ends were trimmed by 5 bases and 6 bases, with 18 bases remaining between them. CDR3 sequence: CASSFIGGGGDTQYF. CDR3 in DNA: TGTGCCAGCAGTTTCATTGGCGGGGGCGGGGATACGCAGTATTTT.